The clone carrying this TCR beta chain has more than one count but fewer than ten. This sample was included in a study of blood T cell repertoires in COVID-19. The overall study: From T cells, B-cell-depleted T cells, or PBMCs came the material, which was cDNA or gDNA.

As handled by the study authors: Nucleated cell counts were estimated from reference gene primer amplification. Data came from immunoSEQ multiplex PCR; TCRdb stores just in-frame clones and leaves some out. The DNA gave D and trimming, while V, J and clone size come from that table. Of under 200,000 clones detected, around 87% appear once; the ten largest clones hold approximately 0.6%. The material sequenced was peripheral blood. The receptor was isolated from a man in his sixties with COVID-19, enrolled during active disease.

CDR3 bases: TGTGCCAGCAGCCCCCGGCGGGAGACCCAGTACTTC. It yields the protein CASSPRRETQYF. V usage is TRBV11-2 and J usage is TRBJ2-5; D gene uncertain. CDR1 and CDR2 (germline): SGHAT, FQNNGV. The V end lost 5 bases, the J end lost 5 bases, and 9 bases lay between the germline ends. This CDR3 has 12 amino acids. Using reference TRBV11-2 and TRBJ2-5 for the parts outside the CDR3, the full variable domain is EAGVAQSPRYKIIEKRQSVAFWCNPISGHATLYWYQQILGQGPKLLIQFQNNGVVDDSQLPKDRFSAERLKGVDSTLKIQPAKLEDSAVYLCASSPRRETQYFGPGTRLLVL.